The text below deals with one T cell receptor beta chain. By share, this clonotype ranks as large (0.1 to 1%). Its cognate antigen has yet to be identified. No base qualities exist here, and no much larger clone lies one base off it. A BD FACSAria II cell sorter was used to sort four subsets, defined by PD-1 and/or TIGIT, from live CD3+CD8+TCRalphabeta+ cells. Circulating CD8 T cells were sorted into four subsets by PD-1 and TIGIT expression to characterize their relevance to anti-PD-1 therapy response. For each sorted CD8 T-cell subset, both the TCR alpha and TCR beta chains were sequenced. Peripheral blood was collected before the first anti-PD-1 injection, after two injections and after four injections. PBMCs were immediately isolated by Ficoll gradient centrifugation. Until use, PBMCs were stored frozen in liquid nitrogen in RPMI containing roughly 20% FCS and roughly 10% DMSO. After thawing, PBMCs were stained with a viability dye plus antibodies against CD3, CD8alpha, TCRalphabeta, PD-1 and TIGIT. The RNeasy Kit was used to extract total RNA, and all samples had a RIN greater than 7.

Based on the germline V gene, the CDR1 and CDR2 sequences are MDHEN and SYDVKM. The CDR3 holds 16 amino acids from the cysteine to the phenylalanine. Of the read, only the CDR3 DNA is kept; its 48 bases are in frame from base 1. The junction shows trimming of 6 bases on V and 5 bases on J, plus 20 bases between the germline ends. The sample originates from a study of circulating CD8 cells and anti-PD-1 response in melanoma (dated by TCRdb to the early 2020s). For the study in its entirety: Nivolumab was administered to patients intravenously at 3 mg/kg every 2 weeks. Of the approximately 13 patients in the melanoma cohort, anti-PD-1 was received as first-line therapy by seven patients, and prior targeted therapy or immunotherapy had been received by six patients. Patients with complete or partial responses were classified as responders, and patients with stable or progressive disease (RECIST v1.1) were classified as non-responders. The TCR repertoire analysis covered roughly 11 melanoma patients: 7 non-responders and 4 responders. On on-treatment samples, PD-1 was detected using a biotinylated anti-human IgG4 antibody. Findings and caveats that apply to the study as a whole: Because material was limited, most experiments were generally run without replicates. The cohort included both treatment-naive and previously treated patients, and the authors noted that this mix could influence results. Because tumor material could not be accessed, tumor reactivity was instead assessed with peptide assays on expanded sorted subsets. Diversity was greatest in the DNEG repertoire, PD-1 and DPOS had similar and higher clonality, and TIGIT repertoires had the lowest diversity. Repertoires were found to be largely private between subsets, with under 7.5% of TRB clonotypes shared at M1, and the highest sharing was observed between DPOS and TIGIT. Only baseline and M1 samples from a small cohort with few responders were used in the published TCR repertoire comparisons.

Sequencer: NextSeq 500. The QIAseq Immune Repertoire RNA Library Kit, Human TCR Panel was used to prepare TCR libraries from around 15 ng of total RNA. The TCR libraries were sequenced on an Illumina NextSeq using a Mid Output V2 kit and asymmetric 261x41 paired-end reads. Every TCR library was diluted down to about 4 nM, then pooled, denatured and loaded at roughly 0.91 pM. From the authors' description of their analysis: TCR FASTQ files were processed in the QIAGEN GeneGlobe Data Analysis Center, with downstream analysis in R 3.5.2. Clonality was calculated as one minus Shannon entropy normalized by the log of the number of unique productive sequences. Fisher exact tests at 5% FDR, run separately within each subset, picked out TRA or TRB clonotypes whose abundance differed between baseline and M1. Clonotypes with differential abundance were classified as emerging, expanding, contracting or non-expanding/contracting. Morisita's overlap index was used to measure how much repertoires overlapped between patients. Starting from the raw public reads, TCRdb applied fastp trimming at Q25, assembled clones with MiXCR and retained in-frame beta chains. For every CDR3 protein sequence, its rows merge into one entry that carries the most common genes and DNA. The V and J calls reflect TCRdb's pipeline rather than the authors' work. The sample table shows 1,500 to 2,500 distinct CDR3 sequences, and less than 9% are seen once. Of the sample, about 7.5% is held by the ten largest clones.

The clonotype was recovered from a human donor with melanoma. Recombination linked TRBV28 to TRBJ2-1; the D gene is perhaps TRBD1 or TRBD2, as each covers 5 bases. Sample: CD8+ T cells from PBMCs, taken at baseline or after one month of anti-PD-1 therapy (not recorded which). The nucleotide sequence reads as follows: TGTGCCAGCAGCGCGGATATGGGGGAAGTGGACAATGAGCAGTTCTTC. It codes for CASSADMGEVDNEQFF.